These 23 T cell receptor beta chains were all obtained from the same sample, sequenced in a study of identical twins. TCRdb independently ran MiXCR on the 5' RACE reads; one entry per CDR3 protein. Among roughly 630,000 distinct CDR3 sequences listed, about 7% were seen once. These data also formed part of another study, on yellow fever vaccine responses in identical twins.

The sequencing input was PBMCs. Receptors were obtained from a woman aged 18-30 years in good health.

This clonotype was seen more than once but under ten times. This sequence joins TRBV20-1 and TRBJ1-4, with D perhaps matching TRBD1 (5 bases). In germline, CDR1 is DFQATT, CDR2 SNEGSKA (reference sequence). The CDR3 contains 14 residues. V was clipped by 3 bases and J by 4 bases, with 12 bases between them. The CDR3 loop is CSARSGTYNEKLFF. CDR3 sequence (DNA): TGCAGTGCTAGGTCCGGGACGTATAATGAAAAACTGTTTTTT.

This clonotype was detected ten times or more. CDR3 region: CASSPRGVAGRLDTQYF. The CDR3 DNA is TGTGCCAGCAGCCCTCGAGGGGTAGCGGGAAGATTAGATACGCAGTATTTT. J is TRBJ2-3 and V is TRBV11-3, with TRBD2 matching over 8 bases. From germline, CDR1 is SGHNT and CDR2 YENEEA. The CDR3 is made up of 17 amino acids. The V gene end was trimmed by 5 bases and the J gene end by 5 bases; junction bases not matched to a gene: 15.

This clonotype was seen only a few times. The rearrangement uses TRBV20-1 and TRBJ1-1; D gene uncertain. V lost 6 bases to trimming and J lost 1 base, with 18 bases between them. The CDR3 runs to 15 residues. Per the germline V gene, CDR1 is DFQATT and CDR2 is SNEGSKA (reference sequence). CDR3 sequence (DNA): TGCAGTGCCGAACTCCCCGCGGGCTGGAACACTGAAGCTTTCTTT. Translating it yields CSAELPAGWNTEAFF.

This clonotype was counted ten times or more. The chain is built from TRBV3-1 and TRBJ2-7; a possible D gene is TRBD1 (5 bases). Per germline, CDR1 LGHDT and CDR2 YNNKEL (reference sequence). CDR3 length: 15 amino acids. V was cut by 4 bases and J by 5 bases, with 18 bases left in between. The CDR3 nucleotides read TGTGCCAGCAGCCCTCGGAGTGCAGGGTCCGACGAGCAGTACTTC. This sequence encodes CASSPRSAGSDEQYF.

The V and J genes are TRBV19 and TRBJ1-2; a weak D match, TRBD1 (5 bases). Per germline, CDR1 LNHDA and CDR2 SQIVND (reference sequence). The CDR3 length is 14 residues. V gave up 5 bases and J gave up 0 bases, with 10 bases separating them. CDR3 residues: CASSHAGSNYGYTF. Here the CDR3 DNA reads TGTGCCAGTAGTCACGCAGGGTCTAACTATGGCTACACCTTC.

This clonotype was picked up a small number of times. CDR3: CSARDGVGTGELFF. In nucleotides, the CDR3 is TGCAGTGCTAGAGATGGTGTTGGCACCGGGGAGCTGTTTTTT. This chain joins TRBV20-1 and TRBJ2-2; D gene uncertain. Germline V gene lookup returns CDR1 DFQATT and CDR2 SNEGSKA (reference sequence). V shed 0 bases and J shed 4 bases, with 9 bases lying between them. The CDR3 spans 14 residues.

V gene TRBV10-3 combines with J gene TRBJ2-1; D gene uncertain. The CDR3 covers 12 residues. Trimming removed 4 bases at V and 4 bases at J, with 5 bases between. Germline CDR1 and CDR2: ENHRY and SYGVKD. The CDR3 sequence: CAISADYNEQFF. The CDR3 nucleotides read TGTGCCATCAGTGCCGATTACAATGAGCAGTTCTTC.

This clonotype was observed a few times. The CDR3 here is CATSPRGGDEQFF. In nucleotides, the CDR3 is TGTGCCACCAGTCCCAGGGGTGGCGATGAGCAGTTCTTC. The J gene is TRBJ2-1, the V gene TRBV24-1; TRBD1 might be the D (6 bases). Germline V gene sequence: CDR1 KGHDR, CDR2 SFDVKD. V was cut by 6 bases and J by 8 bases, with 13 bases left in between. The CDR3 extends over 13 amino acids.

This clonotype was detected ten times or more. The gene calls are TRBV10-3 and TRBJ2-3; 10 positions agree with TRBD2. V lost 0 bases to trimming and J lost 3 bases; unmatched junction nucleotides: 3. Germline CDR1 reads ENHRY; CDR2 reads SYGVKD. This CDR3 has 16 amino acids. This chain's CDR3 is CAISESVSGRTDTQYF. As DNA, the CDR3 is TGTGCCATCAGTGAGTCTGTTAGCGGGAGGACAGATACGCAGTATTTT.

The CDR3 sequence: CASSLKRGATDTQYF. The CDR3 DNA sequence: TGCGCCAGCAGCTTGAAGAGGGGAGCAACAGATACGCAGTATTTT. The chain employs TRBV5-1 and TRBJ2-3, with D perhaps assigned TRBD1 or TRBD2 (5 bases each). V gave up 1 base and J gave up 3 bases, with 12 bases separating them. Germline V gene lookup returns CDR1 SGHRS and CDR2 YFSETQ. The CDR3 totals 15 residues.

This chain connects TRBV29-1 to TRBJ1-2; 9 nucleotides line up with TRBD1. The V gene end was trimmed by 5 bases and the J gene end by 4 bases; junction bases not matched to a gene: 8. This CDR3 region has 14 residues. Looked up from germline, CDR1 is SQVTM and CDR2 is ANQGSEA. The CDR3 nucleotides read TGCAGCGTTTCCGCCGGGACAGGGTCCTATGGCTACACCTTC. Its protein is CSVSAGTGSYGYTF.

The sample holds a few counts of this clonotype. V gene TRBV10-3 combines with J gene TRBJ2-1; D is perhaps TRBD1 (6 bases). Per germline, CDR1 ENHRY and CDR2 SYGVKD. With 1 base removed from V and 4 bases from J, the gap between germline ends came to 8 bases. The CDR3 runs to 14 residues. CDR3 loop: CAISELDSYNEQFF. The CDR3 DNA reads TGTGCCATCAGTGAGTTGGACAGTTACAATGAGCAGTTCTTC.

The gene calls are TRBV20-1 and TRBJ2-3; 11 bases line up with TRBD2. Germline CDR1 and CDR2: DFQATT and SNEGSKA (reference sequence). The CDR3 is made up of 17 amino acids. V shed 5 bases, J shed 1 base, and the junction held 11 bases outside the gene matches. The CDR3 region has the DNA TGCAGTGCTTTCCTGGCTAGCGGGAGGAGCGGCACAGATACGCAGTATTTT. It is translated as CSAFLASGRSGTDTQYF.

This clonotype was counted a few times. V usage is TRBV2 and J usage is TRBJ2-7, with a tentative D call TRBD2 (5 bases). Trimming took 5 bases from V and 4 from J, leaving 18 bases between them. The germline V gene has CDR1 SNHLY and CDR2 FYNNEI. The CDR3 contains 15 residues. The CDR3 sequence is CASSRGLALSYEQYF. CDR3 nucleotides: TGTGCCAGCAGTCGGGGTCTAGCCCTCTCTTACGAGCAGTACTTC. Supplemented by reference TRBV2 and TRBJ2-7, the full variable domain reads EPEVTQTPSHQVTQMGQEVILRCVPISNHLYFYWYRQILGQKVEFLVSFYNNEISEKSEIFDDQFSVERPDGSNFTLKIRSTKLEDSAMYFCASSRGLALSYEQYFGPGTRLTVT.

This clonotype was observed at least ten times. The CDR3 nucleotides read TGCAGCGTTGAAAGCGTAGGCGGGGACGAGCAGTACTTC. Residues: CSVESVGGDEQYF. The V and J genes are TRBV29-1 and TRBJ2-7, with D perhaps TRBD2 (6 bases). The length of the CDR3 is 13 residues. Germline V lookup: CDR1 SQVTM, CDR2 ANQGSEA. Between the trimmed V and J ends, which lost 2 bases and 5 bases, there was a span of 13 bases.

A word on this clonotype: A much larger clone differs by one base, so this may be a read error. This chain uses TRBV6-4 with TRBJ2-2; tentative D call: TRBD1 (6 bases). With 5 bases removed from V and 3 bases from J, the gap between germline ends came to 10 bases. The length of the CDR3 is 14 residues. Germline assignment: CDR1 MRHNA and CDR2 SNTAGT. CDR3 loop: CASSSQGYTGELFF. In DNA, the CDR3 is TGTGCCAGCAGTTCCCAGGGGTACACCGGGGAGCTGTTTTTT.

The chain combines TRBV27 with TRBJ2-3; 9 bases are a match to TRBD1. There are 15 residues in the CDR3. The trim removed 5 bases at V and 13 bases at J, leaving 16 bases unmatched. Germline values: CDR1 MNHEY, CDR2 SMNVEV (reference sequence). CDR3 DNA sequence: TGTGCCAGCAGTCTGCGTCCCGGGACAGGGATCTACGAGTATTTT. Its protein is CASSLRPGTGIYEYF.

There are many counts of this clonotype. The J gene is TRBJ2-2, the V gene TRBV4-1; unclear D gene. The CDR3 has 14 amino acids. Trimming took 0 bases from V and 6 from J, leaving 8 bases between them. Germline V gene sequence: CDR1 MGHRA, CDR2 YSYEKL. CDR3 loop: CASSQEWTPGELFF. The CDR3 nucleotides read TGCGCCAGCAGCCAAGAGTGGACCCCCGGGGAGCTGTTTTTT.

The chain recombines TRBV19 with TRBJ2-5, with D perhaps matching TRBD2 (5 bases). CDR1 is LNHDA, CDR2 SQIVND, per germline (reference sequence). Trimming stripped 4 bases from V and 5 bases from J, with 17 bases between. This CDR3 contains 15 residues. The CDR3 reads CASSTPGLLRETQYF. The CDR3 bases are TGTGCCAGTAGTACCCCCGGACTCCTCAGGGAGACCCAGTACTTC.

In its sample, this clonotype was seen a few times. The chain has TRBV10-3 and TRBJ2-1, with D perhaps matching TRBD1 or TRBD2 (5 bases each). The CDR3 length is 12 residues. Germline assignment: CDR1 ENHRY and CDR2 SYGVKD. The ends were cut back, 10 bases at V and 4 bases at J, with 11 bases in the middle. CDR3 coding DNA: TGTGCCACCGGGGCCACTTACAATGAGCAGTTCTTC. It encodes CATGATYNEQFF.

For the CDR3, the DNA is TGCGCCAGCAGCTCCAAAACAGGGTTGGGCAATGAGCAGTTCTTC. Encoded protein: CASSSKTGLGNEQFF. The chain combines TRBV5-1 with TRBJ2-1; possible D gene TRBD1, 6 bases. Trimming pared 3 bases from V and 6 bases from J, leaving 16 bases between. The CDR3 has 15 residues. The germline CDR1 and CDR2 sequences are SGHRS and YFSETQ.

This clonotype was counted only a few times. The chain combines TRBV6-2 or TRBV6-3 with TRBJ2-3, with D unclear. CDR1 MNHEY and CDR2 SVGEGT come from the germline V gene. The CDR3 has 16 residues. V was clipped by 6 bases and J by 0 bases, with 16 bases between them. DNA of the CDR3: TGTGCCAGCAGAACTGGGCAGATGATAAGCACAGATACGCAGTATTTT. Its translation: CASRTGQMISTDTQYF.

The chain is built from TRBV5-1 and TRBJ1-6; the D gene is possibly TRBD1 (6 bases). The CDR3 sequence is 13 residues long. Germline CDR1 SGHRS, CDR2 YFSETQ. The V gene lost 7 bases and the J gene lost 6 bases, with 11 bases spanning the gap. The CDR3 here is CASHAGANSPLHF. DNA for the CDR3: TGCGCCAGCCACGCGGGGGCTAATTCACCCCTCCACTTT.